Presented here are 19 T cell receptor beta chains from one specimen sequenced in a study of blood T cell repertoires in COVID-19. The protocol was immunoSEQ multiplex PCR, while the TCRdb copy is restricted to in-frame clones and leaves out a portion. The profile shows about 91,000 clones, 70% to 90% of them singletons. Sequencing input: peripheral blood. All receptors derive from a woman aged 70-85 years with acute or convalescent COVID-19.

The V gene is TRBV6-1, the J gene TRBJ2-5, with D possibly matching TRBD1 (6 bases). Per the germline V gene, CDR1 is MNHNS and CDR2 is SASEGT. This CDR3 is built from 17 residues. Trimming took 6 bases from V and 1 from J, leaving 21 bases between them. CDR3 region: CASRESGTRSFQETQYF. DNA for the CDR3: TGTGCCAGCAGGGAATCAGGGACAAGGAGTTTCCAAGAGACCCAGTACTTC.

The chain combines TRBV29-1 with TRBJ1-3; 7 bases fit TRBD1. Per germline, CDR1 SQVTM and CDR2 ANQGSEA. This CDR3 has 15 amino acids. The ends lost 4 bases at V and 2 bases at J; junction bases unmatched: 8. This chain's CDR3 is CSVGYSQGPGNTIYF. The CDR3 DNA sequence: TGCAGCGTTGGGTACTCACAGGGGCCTGGAAACACCATATATTTT.

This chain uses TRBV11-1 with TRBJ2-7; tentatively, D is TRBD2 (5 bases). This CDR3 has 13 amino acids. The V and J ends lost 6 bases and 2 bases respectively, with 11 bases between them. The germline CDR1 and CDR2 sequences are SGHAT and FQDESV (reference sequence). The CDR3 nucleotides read TGTGCCAGCAGACAGAGCGGTACCTACGAGCAGTACTTC. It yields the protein CASRQSGTYEQYF.

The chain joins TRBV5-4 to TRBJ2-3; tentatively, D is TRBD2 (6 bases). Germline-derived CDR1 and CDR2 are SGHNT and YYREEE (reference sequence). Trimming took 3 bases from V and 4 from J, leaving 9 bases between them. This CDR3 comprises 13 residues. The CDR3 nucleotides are TGTGCCAGCAGCTGGGGGGAACCAGATACGCAGTATTTT. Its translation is CASSWGEPDTQYF.

The chain's CDR3 is CASSLGQSIYNEQFF. The DNA for the CDR3 is TGCGCCAGCAGCTTGGGACAGTCTATATACAATGAGCAGTTCTTC. This rearrangement joins TRBV5-1 to TRBJ2-1, with D perhaps TRBD1 (5 bases). Between the trimmed V and J ends, which lost 0 bases and 4 bases, there was a span of 11 bases. In germline, CDR1 is SGHRS, CDR2 YFSETQ. This CDR3 has 15 residues. Full variable domain (remainder filled in from reference TRBV5-1 and TRBJ2-1): KAGVTQTPRYLIKTRGQQVTLSCSPISGHRSVSWYQQTPGQGLQFLFEYFSETQRNKGNFPGRFSGRQFSNSRSEMNVSTLELGDSALYLCASSLGQSIYNEQFFGPGTRLTVL.

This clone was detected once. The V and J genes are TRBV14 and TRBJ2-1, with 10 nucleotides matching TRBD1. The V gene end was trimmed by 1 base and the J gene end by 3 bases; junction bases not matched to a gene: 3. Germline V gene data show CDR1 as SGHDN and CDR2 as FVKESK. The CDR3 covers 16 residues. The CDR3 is CASSQVGQGFYNEQFF. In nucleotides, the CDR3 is TGTGCCAGCAGCCAAGTGGGACAGGGGTTCTACAATGAGCAGTTCTTC.

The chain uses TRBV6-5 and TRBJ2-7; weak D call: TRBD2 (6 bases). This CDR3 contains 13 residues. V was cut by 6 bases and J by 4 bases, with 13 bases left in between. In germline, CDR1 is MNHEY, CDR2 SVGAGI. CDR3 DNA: TGTGCCAGCAGGATGGGGGGTTGGTACGAGCAGTACTTC. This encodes CASRMGGWYEQYF.

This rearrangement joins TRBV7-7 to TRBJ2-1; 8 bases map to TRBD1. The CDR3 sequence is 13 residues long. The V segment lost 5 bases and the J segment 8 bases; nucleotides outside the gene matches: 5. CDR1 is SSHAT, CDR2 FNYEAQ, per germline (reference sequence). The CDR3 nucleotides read TGTGCCAGCAGCCTCGACAGGGGCGATGAGCAGTTCTTC. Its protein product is CASSLDRGDEQFF. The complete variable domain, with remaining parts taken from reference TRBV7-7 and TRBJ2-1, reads GAGVSQSPRYKVTKRGQDVTLRCDPISSHATLYWYQQALGQGPEFLTYFNYEAQPDKSGLPSDRFSAERPEGSISTLTIQRTEQRDSAMYRCASSLDRGDEQFFGPGTRLTVL.

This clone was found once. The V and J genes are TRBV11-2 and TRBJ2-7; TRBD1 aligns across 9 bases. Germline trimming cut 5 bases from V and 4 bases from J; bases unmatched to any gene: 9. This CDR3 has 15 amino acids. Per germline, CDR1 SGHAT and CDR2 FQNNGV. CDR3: CASSPRQGGTYEQYF. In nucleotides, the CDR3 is TGTGCCAGCAGCCCCCGACAGGGGGGGACATACGAGCAGTACTTC.

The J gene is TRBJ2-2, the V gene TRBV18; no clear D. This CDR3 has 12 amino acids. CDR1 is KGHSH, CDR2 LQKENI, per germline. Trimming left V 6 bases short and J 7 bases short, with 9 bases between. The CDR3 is CASSAVVGELFF. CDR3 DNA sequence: TGTGCCAGCTCCGCGGTGGTCGGGGAGCTGTTTTTT.

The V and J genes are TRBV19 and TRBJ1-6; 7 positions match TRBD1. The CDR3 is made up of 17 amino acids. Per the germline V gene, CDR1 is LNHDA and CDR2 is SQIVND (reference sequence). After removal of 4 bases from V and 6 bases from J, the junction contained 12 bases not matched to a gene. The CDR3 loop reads CASSRATGEMGNSPLHF. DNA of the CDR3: TGTGCCAGTAGTAGGGCAACAGGGGAAATGGGTAATTCACCCCTCCACTTT. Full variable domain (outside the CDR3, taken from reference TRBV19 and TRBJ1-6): DGGITQSPKYLFRKEGQNVTLSCEQNLNHDAMYWYRQDPGQGLRLIYYSQIVNDFQKGDIAEGYSVSREKKESFPLTVTSAQKNPTAFYLCASSRATGEMGNSPLHFGNGTRLTVT.

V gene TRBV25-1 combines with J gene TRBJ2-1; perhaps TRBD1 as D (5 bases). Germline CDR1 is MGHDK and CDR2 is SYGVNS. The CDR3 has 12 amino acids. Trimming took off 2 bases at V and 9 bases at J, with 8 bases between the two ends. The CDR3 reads CASSEGATEQFF. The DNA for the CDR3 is TGTGCCAGCAGTGAAGGGGCGACTGAGCAGTTCTTC. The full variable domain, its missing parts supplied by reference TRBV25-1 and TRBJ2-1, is EADIYQTPRYLVIGTGKKITLECSQTMGHDKMYWYQQDPGMELHLIHYSYGVNSTEKGDLSSESTVSRIRTEHFPLTLESARPSHTSQYLCASSEGATEQFFGPGTRLTVL.

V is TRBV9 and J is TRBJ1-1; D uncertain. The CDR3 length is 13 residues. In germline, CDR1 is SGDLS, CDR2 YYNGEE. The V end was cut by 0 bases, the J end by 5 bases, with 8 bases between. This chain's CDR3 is CASSVGRRTEAFF. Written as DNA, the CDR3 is TGTGCCAGCAGCGTAGGGAGAAGAACTGAAGCTTTCTTT.

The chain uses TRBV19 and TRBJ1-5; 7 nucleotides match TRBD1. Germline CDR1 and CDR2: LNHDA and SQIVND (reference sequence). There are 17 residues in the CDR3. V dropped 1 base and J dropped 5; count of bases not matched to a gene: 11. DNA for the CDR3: TGTGCCAGTAGTATAGGTCTTGGAGACAGGGCCCATCAGCCCCAGCATTTT. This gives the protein CASSIGLGDRAHQPQHF.

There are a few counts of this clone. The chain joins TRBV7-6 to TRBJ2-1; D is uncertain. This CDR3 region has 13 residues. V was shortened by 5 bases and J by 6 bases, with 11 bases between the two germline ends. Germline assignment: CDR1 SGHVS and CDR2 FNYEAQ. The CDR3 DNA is TGTGCCAGCAGCCTAGACCCCGGCAATGAGCAGTTCTTC. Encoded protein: CASSLDPGNEQFF. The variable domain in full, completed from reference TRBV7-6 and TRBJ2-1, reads GAGVSQSPRYKVTKRGQDVALRCDPISGHVSLYWYRQALGQGPEFLTYFNYEAQQDKSGLPNDRFSAERPEGSISTLTIQRTEQRDSAMYRCASSLDPGNEQFFGPGTRLTVL.

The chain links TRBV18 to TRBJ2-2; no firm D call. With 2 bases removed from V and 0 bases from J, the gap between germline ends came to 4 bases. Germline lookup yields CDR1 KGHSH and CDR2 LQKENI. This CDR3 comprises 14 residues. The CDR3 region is CASSPSANTGELFF. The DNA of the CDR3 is TGTGCCAGCTCACCATCTGCGAACACCGGGGAGCTGTTTTTT.

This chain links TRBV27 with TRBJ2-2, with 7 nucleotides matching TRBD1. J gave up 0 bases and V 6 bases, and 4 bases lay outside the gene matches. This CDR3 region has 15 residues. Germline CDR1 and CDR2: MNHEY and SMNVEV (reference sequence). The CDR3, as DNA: TGTGCCAGCAGACGGGACAGAACGAACACCGGGGAGCTGTTTTTT. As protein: CASRRDRTNTGELFF.

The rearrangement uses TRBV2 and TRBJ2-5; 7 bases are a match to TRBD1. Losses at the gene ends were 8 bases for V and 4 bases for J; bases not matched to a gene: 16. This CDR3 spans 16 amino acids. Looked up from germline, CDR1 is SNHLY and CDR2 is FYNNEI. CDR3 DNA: TGTGCCAGCCCGAATGGGCCAACAGGGGTAGGAGAGACCCAGTACTTC. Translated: CASPNGPTGVGETQYF.

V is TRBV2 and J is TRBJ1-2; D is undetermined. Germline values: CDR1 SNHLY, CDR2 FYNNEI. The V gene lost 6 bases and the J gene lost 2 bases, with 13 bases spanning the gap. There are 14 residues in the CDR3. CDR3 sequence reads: CASRREGGNYGYTF. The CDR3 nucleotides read TGTGCCAGCAGGAGGGAGGGAGGCAACTATGGCTACACCTTC. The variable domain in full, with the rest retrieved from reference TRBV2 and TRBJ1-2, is EPEVTQTPSHQVTQMGQEVILRCVPISNHLYFYWYRQILGQKVEFLVSFYNNEISEKSEIFDDQFSVERPDGSNFTLKIRSTKLEDSAMYFCASRREGGNYGYTFGSGTRLTVV.